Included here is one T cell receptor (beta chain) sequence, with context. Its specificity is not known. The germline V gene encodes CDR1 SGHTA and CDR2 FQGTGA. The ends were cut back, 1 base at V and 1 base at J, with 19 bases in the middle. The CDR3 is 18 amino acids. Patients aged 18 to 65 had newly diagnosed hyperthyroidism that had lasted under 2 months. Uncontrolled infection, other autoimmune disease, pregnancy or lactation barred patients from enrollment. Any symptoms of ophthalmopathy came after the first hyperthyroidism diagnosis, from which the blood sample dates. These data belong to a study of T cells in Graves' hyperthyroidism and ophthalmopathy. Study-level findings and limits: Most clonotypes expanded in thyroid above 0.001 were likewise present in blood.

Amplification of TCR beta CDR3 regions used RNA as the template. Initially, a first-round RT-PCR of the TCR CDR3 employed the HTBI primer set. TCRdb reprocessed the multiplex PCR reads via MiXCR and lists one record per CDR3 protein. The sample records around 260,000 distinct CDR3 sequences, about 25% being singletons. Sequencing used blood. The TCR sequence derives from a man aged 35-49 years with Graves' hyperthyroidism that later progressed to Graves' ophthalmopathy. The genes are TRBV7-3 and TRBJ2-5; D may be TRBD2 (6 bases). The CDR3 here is CASSLMGGTGTSQETQYF. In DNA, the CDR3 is TGTGCCAGCAGCTTAATGGGCGGGACCGGGACTTCCCAAGAGACCCAGTACTTC.